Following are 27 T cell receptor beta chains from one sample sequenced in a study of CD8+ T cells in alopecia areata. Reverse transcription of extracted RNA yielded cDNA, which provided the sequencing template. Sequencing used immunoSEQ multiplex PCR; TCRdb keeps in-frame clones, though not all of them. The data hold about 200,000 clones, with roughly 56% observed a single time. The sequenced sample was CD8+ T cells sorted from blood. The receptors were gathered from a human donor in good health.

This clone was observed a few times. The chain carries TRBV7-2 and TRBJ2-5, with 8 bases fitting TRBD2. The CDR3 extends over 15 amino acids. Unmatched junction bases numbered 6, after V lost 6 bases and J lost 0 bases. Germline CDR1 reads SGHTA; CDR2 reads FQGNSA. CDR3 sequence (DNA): TGTGCCAGCAGGGATAGCGGGACGTACCAAGAGACCCAGTACTTC. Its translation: CASRDSGTYQETQYF.

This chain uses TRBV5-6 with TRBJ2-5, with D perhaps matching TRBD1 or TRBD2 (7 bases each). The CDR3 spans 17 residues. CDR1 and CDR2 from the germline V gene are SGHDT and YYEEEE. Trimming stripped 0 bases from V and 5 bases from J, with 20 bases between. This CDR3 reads CASSLGGGLGGGETQYF. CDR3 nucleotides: TGTGCCAGCAGCTTGGGAGGTGGACTAGGAGGGGGCGAGACCCAGTACTTC.

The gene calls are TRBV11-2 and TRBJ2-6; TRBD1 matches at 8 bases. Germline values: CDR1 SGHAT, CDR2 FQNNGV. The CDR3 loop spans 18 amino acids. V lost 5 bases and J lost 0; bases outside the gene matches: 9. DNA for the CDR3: TGTGCCAGCAGCCTTAGTCAGGGGGCGCCCTCTGGGGCCAACGTCCTGACTTTC. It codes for CASSLSQGAPSGANVLTF. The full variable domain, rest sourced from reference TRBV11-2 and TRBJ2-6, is EAGVAQSPRYKIIEKRQSVAFWCNPISGHATLYWYQQILGQGPKLLIQFQNNGVVDDSQLPKDRFSAERLKGVDSTLKIQPAKLEDSAVYLCASSLSQGAPSGANVLTFGAGSRLTVL.

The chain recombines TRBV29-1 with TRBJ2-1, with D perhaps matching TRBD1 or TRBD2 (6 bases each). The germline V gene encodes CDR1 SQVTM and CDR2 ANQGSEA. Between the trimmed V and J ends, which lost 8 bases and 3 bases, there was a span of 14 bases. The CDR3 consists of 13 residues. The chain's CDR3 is CSPERGDYNEQFF. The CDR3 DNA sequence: TGCAGCCCCGAGAGGGGGGACTACAATGAGCAGTTCTTC.

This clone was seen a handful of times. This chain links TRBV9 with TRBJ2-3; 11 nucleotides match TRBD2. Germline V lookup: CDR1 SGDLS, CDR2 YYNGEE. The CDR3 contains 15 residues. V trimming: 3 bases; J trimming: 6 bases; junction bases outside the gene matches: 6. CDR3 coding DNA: TGTGCCAGCAGCGGCGCCGGGACTAGCGGTGATACGCAGTATTTT. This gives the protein CASSGAGTSGDTQYF. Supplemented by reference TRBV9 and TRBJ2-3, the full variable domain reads DSGVTQTPKHLITATGQRVTLRCSPRSGDLSVYWYQQSLDQGLQFLIQYYNGEERAKGNILERFSAQQFPDLHSELNLSSLELGDSALYFCASSGAGTSGDTQYFGPGTRLTVL.

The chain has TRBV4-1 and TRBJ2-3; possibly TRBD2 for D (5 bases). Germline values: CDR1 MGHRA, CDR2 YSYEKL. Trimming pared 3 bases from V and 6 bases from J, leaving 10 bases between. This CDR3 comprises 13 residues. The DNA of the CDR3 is TGCGCCAGCAGCCAGCTCCCGGGGGATACGCAGTATTTT. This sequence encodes CASSQLPGDTQYF.

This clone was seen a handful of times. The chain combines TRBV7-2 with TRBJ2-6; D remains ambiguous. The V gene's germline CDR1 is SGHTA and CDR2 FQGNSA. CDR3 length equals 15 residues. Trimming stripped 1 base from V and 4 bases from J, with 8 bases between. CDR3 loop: CASSLDLGGANVLTF. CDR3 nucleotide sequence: TGTGCCAGCAGCTTAGATCTTGGGGGGGCCAACGTCCTGACTTTC.

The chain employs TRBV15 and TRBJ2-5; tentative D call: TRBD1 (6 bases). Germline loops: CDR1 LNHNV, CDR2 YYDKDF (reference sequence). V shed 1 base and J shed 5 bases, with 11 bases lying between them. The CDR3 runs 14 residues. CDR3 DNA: TGTGCCACCAGCAGAGTGGGGGCTCTGGAGACCCAGTACTTC. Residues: CATSRVGALETQYF.

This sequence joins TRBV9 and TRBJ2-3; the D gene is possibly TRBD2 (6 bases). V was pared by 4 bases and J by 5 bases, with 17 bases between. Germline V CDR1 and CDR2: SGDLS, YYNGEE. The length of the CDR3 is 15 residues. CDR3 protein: CASSPGLSAGDTQYF. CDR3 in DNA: TGTGCCAGCAGCCCCGGACTATCTGCAGGAGATACGCAGTATTTT.

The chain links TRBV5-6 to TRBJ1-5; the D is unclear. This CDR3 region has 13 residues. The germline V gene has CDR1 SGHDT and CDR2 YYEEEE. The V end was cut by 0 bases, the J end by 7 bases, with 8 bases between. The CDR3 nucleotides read TGTGCCAGCAGCTTGGACAGTAAGCAGCCCCAGCATTTT. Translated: CASSLDSKQPQHF.

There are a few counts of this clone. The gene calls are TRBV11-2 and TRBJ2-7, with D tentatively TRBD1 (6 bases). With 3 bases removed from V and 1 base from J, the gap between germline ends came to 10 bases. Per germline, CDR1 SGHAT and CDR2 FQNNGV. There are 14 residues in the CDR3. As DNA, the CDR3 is TGTGCCAGCAGCTTGGGGGCTGGGTCCTACGAGCAGTACTTC. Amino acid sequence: CASSLGAGSYEQYF.

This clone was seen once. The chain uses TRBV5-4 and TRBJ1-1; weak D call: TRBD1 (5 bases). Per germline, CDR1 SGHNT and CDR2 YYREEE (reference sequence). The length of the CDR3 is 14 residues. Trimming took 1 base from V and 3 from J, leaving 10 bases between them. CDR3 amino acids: CASSLSGGDTEAFF. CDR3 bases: TGTGCCAGCAGCTTGTCCGGAGGGGACACTGAAGCTTTCTTT.

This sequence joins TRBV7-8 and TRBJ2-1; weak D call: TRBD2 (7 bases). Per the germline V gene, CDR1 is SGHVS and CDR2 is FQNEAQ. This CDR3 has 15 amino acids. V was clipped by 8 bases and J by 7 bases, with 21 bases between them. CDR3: CASAKTAGAPNEQFF. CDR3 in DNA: TGTGCCAGCGCTAAGACGGCGGGGGCGCCGAATGAGCAGTTCTTC.

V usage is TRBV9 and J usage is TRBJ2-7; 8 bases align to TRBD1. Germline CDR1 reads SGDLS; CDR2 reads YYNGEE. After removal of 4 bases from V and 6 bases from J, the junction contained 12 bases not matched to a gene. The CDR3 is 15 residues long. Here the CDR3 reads CASSLSGGQGSEQYF. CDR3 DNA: TGTGCCAGCAGCCTCAGTGGTGGACAGGGCTCCGAGCAGTACTTC.

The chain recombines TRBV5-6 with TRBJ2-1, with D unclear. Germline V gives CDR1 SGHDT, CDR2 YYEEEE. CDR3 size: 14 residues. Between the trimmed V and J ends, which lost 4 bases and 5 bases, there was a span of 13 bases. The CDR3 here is CASSQEDGDNEQFF. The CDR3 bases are TGTGCCAGCAGCCAAGAGGACGGAGACAATGAGCAGTTCTTC.

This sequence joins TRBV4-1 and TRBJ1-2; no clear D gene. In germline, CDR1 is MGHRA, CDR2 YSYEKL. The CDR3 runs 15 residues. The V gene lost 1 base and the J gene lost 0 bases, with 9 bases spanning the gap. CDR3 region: CASSQVPGTNYGYTF. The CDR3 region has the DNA TGCGCCAGCAGCCAAGTTCCCGGGACTAACTATGGCTACACCTTC.

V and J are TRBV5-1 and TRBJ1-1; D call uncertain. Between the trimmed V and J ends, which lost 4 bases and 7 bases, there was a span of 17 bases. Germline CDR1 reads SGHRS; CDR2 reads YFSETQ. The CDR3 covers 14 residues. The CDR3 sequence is CASSLTDSASEAFF. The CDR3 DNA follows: TGCGCCAGCAGCCTCACGGACTCAGCAAGTGAAGCTTTCTTT.

The CDR3 coding sequence is TGTGCCAGCAGCTTATTCGAGGGGCGGACTACCACTGAAGCTTTCTTT. It translates to CASSLFEGRTTTEAFF. The rearrangement uses TRBV7-2 and TRBJ1-1; perhaps TRBD1 as D (5 bases). Germline loops: CDR1 SGHTA, CDR2 FQGNSA. Trimming removed 2 bases from V and 4 bases from J, with 17 bases in between. The CDR3 is 16 amino acids.

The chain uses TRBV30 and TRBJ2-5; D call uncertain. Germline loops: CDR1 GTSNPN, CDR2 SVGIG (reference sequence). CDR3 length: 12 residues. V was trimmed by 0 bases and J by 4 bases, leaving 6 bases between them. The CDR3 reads CAWSVIGETQYF. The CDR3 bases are TGTGCCTGGAGTGTAATAGGAGAGACCCAGTACTTC.

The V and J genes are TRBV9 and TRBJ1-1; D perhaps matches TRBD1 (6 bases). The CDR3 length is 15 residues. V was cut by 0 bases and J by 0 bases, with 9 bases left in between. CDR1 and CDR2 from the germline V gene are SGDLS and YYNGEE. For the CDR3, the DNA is TGTGCCAGCAGCGTAGAGGACAGCATGAACACTGAAGCTTTCTTT. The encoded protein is CASSVEDSMNTEAFF.

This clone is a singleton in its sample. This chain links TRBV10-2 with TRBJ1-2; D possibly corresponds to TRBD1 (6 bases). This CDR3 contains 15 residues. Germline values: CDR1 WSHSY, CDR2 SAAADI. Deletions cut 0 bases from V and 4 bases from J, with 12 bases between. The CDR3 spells CASSESTQGGYGYTF. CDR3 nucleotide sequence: TGCGCCAGCAGTGAGTCCACACAGGGCGGCTATGGCTACACCTTC.

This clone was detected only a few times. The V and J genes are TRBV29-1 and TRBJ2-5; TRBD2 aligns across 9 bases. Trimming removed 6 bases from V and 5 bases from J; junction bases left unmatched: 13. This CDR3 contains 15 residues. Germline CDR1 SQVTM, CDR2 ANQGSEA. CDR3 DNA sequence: TGCAGCGTAGATCAAGGGACTAGCAATGTGGAGACCCAGTACTTC. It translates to CSVDQGTSNVETQYF.

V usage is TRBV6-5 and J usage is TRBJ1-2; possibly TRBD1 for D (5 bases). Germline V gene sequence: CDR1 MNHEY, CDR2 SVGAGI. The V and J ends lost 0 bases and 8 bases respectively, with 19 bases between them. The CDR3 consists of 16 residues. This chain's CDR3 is CASSYSIRGGSEGYTF. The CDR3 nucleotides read TGTGCCAGCAGTTACTCAATAAGGGGAGGATCAGAGGGCTACACCTTC.

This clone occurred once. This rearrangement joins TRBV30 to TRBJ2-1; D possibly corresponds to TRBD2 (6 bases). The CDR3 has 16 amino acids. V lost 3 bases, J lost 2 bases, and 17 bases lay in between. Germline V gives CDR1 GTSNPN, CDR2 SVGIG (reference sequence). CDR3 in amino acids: CAWRPGDCRPYNEQFF. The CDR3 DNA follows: TGTGCCTGGAGGCCCGGGGACTGTCGGCCCTACAATGAGCAGTTCTTC.

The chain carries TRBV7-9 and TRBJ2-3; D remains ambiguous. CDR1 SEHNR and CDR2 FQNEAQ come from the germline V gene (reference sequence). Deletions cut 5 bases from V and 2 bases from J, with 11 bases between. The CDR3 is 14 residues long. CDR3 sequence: CASSPEQPTDTQYF. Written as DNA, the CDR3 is TGTGCCAGCAGCCCAGAGCAGCCCACAGATACGCAGTATTTT.

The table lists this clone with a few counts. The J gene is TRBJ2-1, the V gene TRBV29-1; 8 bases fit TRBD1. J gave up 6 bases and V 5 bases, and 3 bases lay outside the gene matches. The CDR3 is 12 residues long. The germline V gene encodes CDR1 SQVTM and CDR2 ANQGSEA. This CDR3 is CSVSQGGNEQFF. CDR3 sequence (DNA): TGCAGCGTTTCACAGGGGGGCAATGAGCAGTTCTTC.

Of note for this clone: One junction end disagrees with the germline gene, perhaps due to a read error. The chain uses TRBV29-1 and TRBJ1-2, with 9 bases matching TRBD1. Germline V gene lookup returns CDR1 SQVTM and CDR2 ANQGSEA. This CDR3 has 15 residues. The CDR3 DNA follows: TGCAGCGTTGAAGATGGTGACAGGGGGTCCCCATTCGCATGCTTC. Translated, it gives CSVEDGDRGSPFACF.